These 24 T cell receptor beta chains were all obtained from the same sample, sequenced in a study of cytotoxic CD8 clonotypes in ibrutinib-treated CLL. Assay used: immunoSEQ multiplex PCR; TCRdb lists only in-frame clones, some missing. The data contain some 81,000 clones, roughly 80% of them seen just once; the ten biggest clones take up about 4.4%. Sequenced material: PBMCs, taken after 12 months of ibrutinib treatment. The source is a human donor with chronic lymphocytic leukemia.

This clone showed up just once. The junction and the germline gene differ at one end; a read error may be behind it. The gene calls are TRBV5-1 and TRBJ1-6, with 9 bases lining up with TRBD1. This CDR3 is built from 15 residues. Germline values: CDR1 SGHRS, CDR2 YFSETQ. The CDR3 DNA is TGTGCCAGCAGCCCCAGGTGGGACAGGGACTCACCCCTCCACTTT. Translating gives CASSPRWDRDSPLHF.

The J gene is TRBJ2-7, the V gene TRBV5-1; D unresolved. Between the trimmed V and J ends, which lost 10 bases and 11 bases, there was a span of 10 bases. The CDR3 has 8 residues. The germline gives CDR1 SGHRS, CDR2 YFSETQ. CDR3 in amino acids: CAPAGEYF. The CDR3 nucleotides are TGCGCCCCCGCTGGAGAGTACTTC.

The CDR3 DNA is TGTGCCAGCAGCTTAGGGGGAGACTACACCCAAGAGACCCAGTACTTC. Its protein is CASSLGGDYTQETQYF. The chain links TRBV7-8 to TRBJ2-5; a possible D gene is TRBD2 (5 bases). CDR1 and CDR2 (germline): SGHVS, FQNEAQ. The germline V and J ends were trimmed by 1 base and 1 base, with 13 bases remaining between them. The CDR3 extends over 16 amino acids.

This clone was seen just once. The V and J genes are TRBV28 and TRBJ2-5; 11 nucleotides match TRBD2. Losses at the gene ends were 8 bases for V and 5 bases for J; bases not matched to a gene: 16. This CDR3 contains 17 residues. The germline V gene encodes CDR1 MDHEN and CDR2 SYDVKM. This CDR3 reads CASRLGELAGGRETQYF. The CDR3 DNA sequence: TGTGCCAGCCGCTTAGGGGAGCTAGCGGGGGGCCGGGAGACCCAGTACTTC.

The rearrangement uses TRBV7-9 and TRBJ2-3, with D possibly matching TRBD2 (7 bases). V was cut by 2 bases and J by 5 bases, with 14 bases left in between. CDR3 length: 15 residues. From germline, CDR1 is SEHNR and CDR2 FQNEAQ (reference sequence). As DNA, the CDR3 is TGTGCCAGCAGCTTATGGACGCGGGGGCAAGATACGCAGTATTTT. Translation: CASSLWTRGQDTQYF.

This clone showed up just a few times. The chain uses TRBV18 and TRBJ1-1, with a weak D call TRBD1 (5 bases). CDR1 and CDR2 from the germline V gene are KGHSH and LQKENI. CDR3 length equals 15 residues. The ends were cut back, 2 bases at V and 2 bases at J, with 12 bases in the middle. The CDR3 is CASSPSVGVNTEAFF. DNA for the CDR3: TGTGCCAGCTCACCATCGGTGGGGGTAAACACTGAAGCTTTCTTT. Full variable domain (remainder filled in from reference TRBV18 and TRBJ1-1): NAGVMQNPRHLVRRRGQEARLRCSPMKGHSHVYWYRQLPEEGLKFMVYLQKENIIDESGMPKERFSAEFPKEGPSILRIQQVVRGDSAAYFCASSPSVGVNTEAFFGQGTRLTVV.

The rearrangement joins TRBV19 to TRBJ2-7; 7 bases line up with TRBD1. CDR1 LNHDA and CDR2 SQIVND come from the germline V gene (reference sequence). The CDR3 extends over 14 amino acids. V shed 3 bases and J 5 bases; nucleotides not matched to a gene: 7. CDR3 DNA: TGTGCCAGTAGTATGCTTGGGACAGACGACGAGCAGTACTTC. It codes for CASSMLGTDDEQYF.

This clone was found once. The sample has other DNA sequences that encode this CDR3 too. The chain recombines TRBV28 with TRBJ1-5, with D perhaps matching TRBD1 (6 bases). This CDR3 spans 15 amino acids. The V gene's germline CDR1 is MDHEN and CDR2 SYDVKM. V was pared by 3 bases and J by 1 base, with 10 bases between. Here the CDR3 DNA reads TGTGCCAGCAGTTTCCTCGGGACAAGCAATCAGCCCCAGCATTTT. Translating gives CASSFLGTSNQPQHF.

The chain employs TRBV7-2 and TRBJ2-3; 7 nucleotides match TRBD2. Germline V gives CDR1 SGHTA, CDR2 FQGNSA. The CDR3 is 13 amino acids. V gave up 7 bases and J gave up 4 bases; unmatched junction bases: 5. This chain's CDR3 is CASNPAGADTQYF. CDR3 DNA: TGTGCCAGCAACCCGGCGGGGGCAGATACGCAGTATTTT.

V gene TRBV7-9 combines with J gene TRBJ2-7; 9 nucleotides match TRBD2. CDR1 is SEHNR and CDR2 is FQNEAQ in the germline V gene (reference sequence). V was pared by 1 base and J by 2 bases, with 0 bases of the junction left unmatched. This CDR3 has 14 amino acids. The CDR3 bases are TGTGCCAGCAGCTTAGGCGGGAGGGCCTACGAGCAGTACTTC. Protein sequence: CASSLGGRAYEQYF.

The V call is TRBV19, the J call TRBJ2-5, with 7 bases lining up with TRBD2. The CDR3 sequence is 14 residues long. Germline V gene data show CDR1 as LNHDA and CDR2 as SQIVND (reference sequence). V lost 6 bases to trimming and J lost 5 bases; unmatched junction nucleotides: 9. The CDR3, as DNA: TGTGCCAGTAGATCCCGGGGAGGGGTGGAGACCCAGTACTTC. Encoded protein: CASRSRGGVETQYF.

The rearrangement links TRBV5-4 to TRBJ2-3; possibly TRBD2 for D (6 bases). Trimming left V 4 bases short and J 1 base short, with 7 bases between. Germline CDR1 is SGHNT and CDR2 is YYREEE (reference sequence). The CDR3 runs 13 residues. CDR3 in DNA: TGTGCCAGCAGCCCGGGGGGCACAGATACGCAGTATTTT. Translated, it gives CASSPGGTDTQYF.

This clone was seen a handful of times. The rearrangement joins TRBV5-1 to TRBJ1-1; possible D gene TRBD1, 5 bases. This CDR3 comprises 13 residues. Trimming removed 5 bases at V and 2 bases at J, with 10 bases between. Germline loops: CDR1 SGHRS, CDR2 YFSETQ. The CDR3 bases are TGCGCCAGCAGTGCGGGGCTAAACACTGAAGCTTTCTTT. Translating gives CASSAGLNTEAFF.

The chain joins TRBV10-1 to TRBJ2-5, with D unresolved. The germline V gene encodes CDR1 WNHNN and CDR2 SYGVQD (reference sequence). CDR3 size: 9 residues. Between the trimmed V and J ends, which lost 11 bases and 9 bases, there was a span of 10 bases. The CDR3 bases are TGCGCCGGCCACTTGGCCCAGTACTTC. Its translation: CAGHLAQYF.

CDR3 bases: TGTGCCAGCAGTCCCCGGGGATGGAGCACTGAAGCTTTCTTT. This codes for CASSPRGWSTEAFF. The V gene is TRBV6-1, the J gene TRBJ1-1; no clear D gene. V lost 5 bases and J 4 bases, leaving 14 bases between the germline ends. Germline V lookup: CDR1 MNHNS, CDR2 SASEGT. This CDR3 region has 14 residues.

This sequence joins TRBV5-1 and TRBJ1-2; unclear D gene. CDR3 length: 14 amino acids. The germline gives CDR1 SGHRS, CDR2 YFSETQ. V was trimmed by 2 bases and J by 2 bases, leaving 10 bases between them. The chain's CDR3 is CASSLEIGNYGYTF. The DNA of the CDR3 is TGCGCCAGCAGCTTAGAAATCGGGAACTATGGCTACACCTTC.

The rearrangement links TRBV30 to TRBJ2-5, with 11 bases fitting TRBD2. Germline lookup yields CDR1 GTSNPN and CDR2 SVGIG (reference sequence). The CDR3 contains 16 residues. V lost 8 bases, J lost 3 bases, and 14 bases stayed unmatched. The CDR3 protein is CAGSLGSGGAEETQYF. DNA of the CDR3: TGTGCCGGTTCTTTGGGTAGCGGGGGGGCGGAAGAGACCCAGTACTTC.

This clone counts as medium-sized. The rearrangement joins TRBV2 to TRBJ1-5; unclear D gene. V was cut by 4 bases and J by 4 bases, with 8 bases left in between. Germline V gene sequence: CDR1 SNHLY, CDR2 FYNNEI. The CDR3 has 13 residues. This CDR3 reads CASSGAENQPQHF. CDR3 nucleotide sequence: TGTGCCAGCAGTGGGGCGGAAAATCAGCCCCAGCATTTT.

This clone showed up just once. In DNA form, the CDR3 reads TGTGCCGTGGCCCCCGTGGGCGGTGGCACAGATACGCAGTATTTT. It encodes CAVAPVGGGTDTQYF. This rearrangement joins TRBV15 to TRBJ2-3; no firm D call. Trimming took 11 bases from V and 1 from J, leaving 19 bases between them. This CDR3 region has 15 residues. The V gene's germline CDR1 is LNHNV and CDR2 YYDKDF (reference sequence).

The chain combines TRBV5-1 with TRBJ2-1, with 10 positions matching TRBD1. This CDR3 spans 14 amino acids. V shed 3 bases, J shed 8 bases, and the junction held 5 bases outside the gene matches. Per the germline V gene, CDR1 is SGHRS and CDR2 is YFSETQ. CDR3 in amino acids: CASSSGQGDDEQFF. The CDR3 DNA reads TGCGCCAGCAGCTCAGGACAGGGGGATGATGAGCAGTTCTTC.

The rearrangement uses TRBV6-6 and TRBJ1-4; TRBD1 might be the D (5 bases). The germline V gene encodes CDR1 MNHNY and CDR2 SVGAGI (reference sequence). The CDR3 is 14 residues long. V was clipped by 8 bases and J by 7 bases, with 17 bases between them. CDR3 in DNA: TGTGCCAGCGGGGACCAGGGTGGTAGTGAAAAACTGTTTTTT. Protein product: CASGDQGGSEKLFF.

For this clone: The junction and the germline gene differ at one end; a read error may be behind it. The rearrangement links TRBV6-1 to TRBJ1-2, with 7 bases that match TRBD1. From germline, CDR1 is MNHNS and CDR2 SASEGT. The CDR3 sequence is 10 residues long. This CDR3 reads CASSQGQRGF. The DNA of the CDR3 is TGTGCCAGCAGTCAGGGACAGAGGGGCTTC.

The chain carries TRBV18 and TRBJ2-2; TRBD1 agrees at 9 bases. V lost 3 bases, J lost 4 bases, and 9 bases stayed unmatched. The CDR3 spans 17 residues. Germline V CDR1 and CDR2: KGHSH, LQKENI. The CDR3 bases are TGTGCCAGCTCACCTATCCGTGAGACAGGGGGCACCGGGGAGCTGTTTTTT. Translation: CASSPIRETGGTGELFF.

The chain links TRBV19 to TRBJ2-7; D not certain. The CDR3 consists of 14 residues. Germline lookup yields CDR1 LNHDA and CDR2 SQIVND (reference sequence). V was trimmed by 3 bases and J by 2 bases, leaving 11 bases between them. CDR3 sequence reads: CASSMGWAAYEQYF. CDR3 sequence (DNA): TGTGCCAGTAGTATGGGGTGGGCTGCCTACGAGCAGTACTTC.